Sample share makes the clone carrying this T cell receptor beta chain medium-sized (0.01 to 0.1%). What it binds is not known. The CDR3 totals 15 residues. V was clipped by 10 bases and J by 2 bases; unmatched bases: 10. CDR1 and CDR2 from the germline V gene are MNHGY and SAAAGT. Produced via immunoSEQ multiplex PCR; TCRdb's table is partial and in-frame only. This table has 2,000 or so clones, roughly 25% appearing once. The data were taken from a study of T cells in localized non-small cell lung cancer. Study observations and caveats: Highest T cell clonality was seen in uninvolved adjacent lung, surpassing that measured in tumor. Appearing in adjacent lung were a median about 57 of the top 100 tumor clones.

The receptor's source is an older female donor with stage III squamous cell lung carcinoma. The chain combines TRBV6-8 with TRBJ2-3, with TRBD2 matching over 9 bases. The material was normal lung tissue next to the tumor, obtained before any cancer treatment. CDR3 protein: CAIKQSGGITDTQYF. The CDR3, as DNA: TGTGCCATCAAACAAAGCGGGGGGATCACAGATACGCAGTATTTT.